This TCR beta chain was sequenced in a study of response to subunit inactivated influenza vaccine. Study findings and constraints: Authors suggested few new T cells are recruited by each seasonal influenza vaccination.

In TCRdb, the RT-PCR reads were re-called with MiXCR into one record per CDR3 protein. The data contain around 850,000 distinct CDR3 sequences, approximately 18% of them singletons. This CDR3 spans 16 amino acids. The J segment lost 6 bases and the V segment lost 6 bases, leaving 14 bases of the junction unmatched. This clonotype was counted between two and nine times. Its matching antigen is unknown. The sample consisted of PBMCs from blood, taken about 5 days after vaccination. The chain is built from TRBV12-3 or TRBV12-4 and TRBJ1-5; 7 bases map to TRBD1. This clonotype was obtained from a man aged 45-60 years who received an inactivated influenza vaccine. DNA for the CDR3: TGTGCCAGCAGGGGGGGCAGTAGGGGGCTCGGTCAGCCCCAGCATTTT. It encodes CASRGGSRGLGQPQHF.